This T cell receptor beta chain was recovered during a study of vaccination and CD4 T cells after COVID-19. Described time point: late sampling 161 to 241 days after vaccination in a few convalescent patients. Treatment indicated: roughly ten-day PBMC culture with coronavirus spike peptide pools or control peptides (ViraFEST assay). V was trimmed by 3 bases and J by 5 bases, leaving 16 bases between them. Per the germline V gene, CDR1 is KGHDR and CDR2 is SFDVKD. The CDR3 spans 16 residues. The Oncomine TCR Beta short-read assay was applied to DNA of cultured CD4+ T cells. TCRdb ran MiXCR on the PCR reads and lists one entry per CDR3 protein. The repertoire holds about 21,000 distinct CDR3 sequences, with approximately 40% as singletons. As for this clonotype: Its antigen remains unidentified.

The sample here was CD4+ T cells from blood, cultured in vitro, taken about 7 months after SARS-CoV-2 vaccination. The chain links TRBV24-1 to TRBJ1-5; the D is unclear. The TCR originated in a human donor who had recovered from COVID-19. As DNA, the CDR3 is TGTGCCACCAGTGATCCGCTCGGGCCAGGTGATCAGCCCCAGCATTTT. Protein sequence: CATSDPLGPGDQPQHF.